The clone carrying this TCR beta chain came up a few times. Researchers took RNA transcripts and amplified the TCR beta CDR3 regions from them. With the HTBI primer set, the TCR CDR3 went through a first round of RT-PCR. TCRdb used MiXCR to reprocess the multiplex PCR reads, holding one entry per CDR3 protein. Here the sample spans about 640,000 distinct CDR3 sequences, less than 25% being singletons. This sample stems from a study of T cells in Graves' hyperthyroidism and ophthalmopathy. V lost 5 bases to trimming and J lost 6 bases; unmatched junction nucleotides: 12. The CDR3 sequence is 16 residues long. CDR1 and CDR2 from the germline V gene are SGHVS and FQNEAQ.

The source material was blood. The TCR was taken from a man aged 25 to 40 with Graves' ophthalmopathy. The genes are TRBV7-8 and TRBJ1-4; TRBD1 matches at 7 bases. CDR3 bases: TGTGCCAGCAGCCCTCTCACAGGGGACTTGGATGAAAAACTGTTTTTT. Translated, it gives CASSPLTGDLDEKLFF.